This T cell receptor (beta chain) was retrieved from a study of cytomegalovirus exposure and HLA in healthy donors. Remarks on this clone: As yet, its antigen is unknown.

This CDR3 has 15 residues. Germline CDR1 reads LNHDA; CDR2 reads SQIVND (reference sequence). Trimming shortened V by 3 bases and J by 3 bases, and 12 bases separated the two germline ends. PCR was performed using 60 Vbeta and 13 Jbeta primers. As handled by the study authors: As a later analysis found, there were 80 million or so unique TCR beta chains, of which some 10 million were shared. Only in-frame clones appear in the TCRdb table, and some are missing; sequencing was by immunoSEQ multiplex PCR. For V, J and clone size, that table is used; D and trimming come from the DNA. The table lists 150,000 to 200,000 clones, about three quarters of them singletons, with approximately 1.1% in the top ten. The study, taken as a whole, reports: In vitro testing confirmed a few CMV-associated chains as specific for CMV antigens. It is likely that the observed cluster of highly shared sequence variants was a sequencing artifact.

This clonotype was obtained from a woman aged 40 to 55 in good health and CMV-seronegative. The material sequenced was PBMCs. This chain links TRBV19 with TRBJ1-5; maybe TRBD1 (5 bases). This CDR3 is CASSIQGGTNQPQHF. The CDR3 nucleotides read TGTGCCAGTAGTATCCAGGGAGGGACCAATCAGCCCCAGCATTTT.